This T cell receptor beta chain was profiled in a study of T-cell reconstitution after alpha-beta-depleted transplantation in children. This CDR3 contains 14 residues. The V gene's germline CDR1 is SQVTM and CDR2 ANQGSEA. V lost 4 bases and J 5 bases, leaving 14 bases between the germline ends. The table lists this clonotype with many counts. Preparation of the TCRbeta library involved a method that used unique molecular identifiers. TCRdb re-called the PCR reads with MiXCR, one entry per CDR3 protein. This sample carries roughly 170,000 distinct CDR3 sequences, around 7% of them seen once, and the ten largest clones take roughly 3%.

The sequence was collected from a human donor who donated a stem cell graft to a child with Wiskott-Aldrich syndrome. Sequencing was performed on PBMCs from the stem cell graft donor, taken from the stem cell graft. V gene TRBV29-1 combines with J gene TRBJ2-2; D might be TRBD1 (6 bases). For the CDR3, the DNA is TGCAGCGTTGCTGGACAGCGAACTACCGGGGAGCTGTTTTTT. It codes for CSVAGQRTTGELFF.